This T cell receptor (beta chain) was obtained from a study of cytomegalovirus exposure and HLA in healthy donors. Study results and caveats: In a later analysis, TCR beta V- and J-gene trimming showed a link to a missense DCLRE1C variant. Fewer N-insertions (relative to the roughly 670-donor mean) were reportedly seen in an Asian-associated ancestry cluster in a later analysis. Accurate prediction of HLA-A and HLA-B alleles (for most subjects) was reportedly achieved from TCR beta sequences.

Germline CDR1 is MGHDK and CDR2 is SYGVNS. This CDR3 contains 14 residues. V was pared by 4 bases and J by 6 bases, with 4 bases of the junction left unmatched. This clone came up a few times. Its antigen is not known. PCR used 60 Vbeta primers and 13 Jbeta primers. Original processing methods: Unique TCR beta chains totaled 80 million to 100 million in a later count, with roughly 12 million of them shared. Libraries were prepared by immunoSEQ multiplex PCR; TCRdb keeps only in-frame clonotypes and omits some of them. Clonal size and the V and J genes are those of that table, whereas D and trimming came from the DNA. The table has approximately 160,000 clones, 70% to 80% seen once.

V and J are TRBV25-1 and TRBJ2-2, with 8 bases fitting TRBD2. The clonotype was recovered from a female donor in good health and CMV-seronegative. The specimen was PBMCs. The CDR3 is CASSARTSSGELFF. In nucleotides, the CDR3 is TGTGCCAGCAGTGCCCGGACTAGCTCCGGGGAGCTGTTTTTT. Full variable domain (outside the CDR3, taken from reference TRBV25-1 and TRBJ2-2): EADIYQTPRYLVIGTGKKITLECSQTMGHDKMYWYQQDPGMELHLIHYSYGVNSTEKGDLSSESTVSRIRTEHFPLTLESARPSHTSQYLCASSARTSSGELFFGEGSRLTVL.